The entry that follows covers one T cell receptor beta chain sequence. The source of the sample is a study of blood T cell repertoires in COVID-19. Followed over time, Seattle patients had been enrolled while infection was active. The CDR3 extends over 15 amino acids. The ends were cut back, 6 bases at V and 1 base at J, with 15 bases in the middle. Germline V gene data show CDR1 as SNHLY and CDR2 as FYNNEI. The method was immunoSEQ multiplex PCR; TCRdb's version includes in-frame clones alone and lacks a portion of them. This table holds approximately 60,000 clones, roughly 87% found once. This sequence was found in a woman of 80 years or more with COVID-19, enrolled during active disease. This sequence joins TRBV2 and TRBJ1-1; D unclear. Sequencing input: peripheral blood. This CDR3 reads CASSEEIRQNTEAFF. The CDR3 DNA reads TGTGCCAGCAGCGAGGAGATCCGGCAGAACACTGAAGCTTTCTTT.